These 16 T cell receptor beta chains were all obtained from the same sample, sequenced in a study of blood T cell repertoires in COVID-19. The assay was immunoSEQ multiplex PCR, and TCRdb's table has in-frame clones only and misses some. The sample lists 470,000 or so clones; 75% to 90% were seen once. What was sequenced was peripheral blood. These receptors originate from a woman in her twenties or thirties with acute or convalescent COVID-19.

The chain links TRBV6-2 or TRBV6-3 to TRBJ2-1; 12 bases agree with TRBD1. CDR1 is MNHEY and CDR2 is SVGEGT in the germline V gene. CDR3 length: 16 residues. The trim removed 5 bases at V and 10 bases at J, leaving 12 bases unmatched. This chain's CDR3 is CASSNTGGQGAREQFF. The CDR3 DNA follows: TGTGCCAGCAGTAACACCGGGGGACAGGGGGCGCGGGAGCAGTTCTTC.

The rearrangement joins TRBV28 to TRBJ2-5, with 8 bases aligning to TRBD1. Germline CDR1 is MDHEN and CDR2 is SYDVKM. The CDR3 sequence is 16 residues long. The V and J ends lost 5 bases and 1 base, in that order; junction bases with no gene match: 9. The chain's CDR3 is CASSTDRATTQETQYF. CDR3 nucleotides: TGTGCCAGCAGTACGGACAGGGCAACAACCCAAGAGACCCAGTACTTC.

The chain is built from TRBV7-6 and TRBJ1-3, with 8 bases that match TRBD1. The V gene end was trimmed by 5 bases and the J gene end by 8 bases; junction bases not matched to a gene: 5. CDR1 and CDR2 (germline): SGHVS, FNYEAQ. The CDR3 covers 13 residues. The chain's CDR3 is CASSERQGYTIYF. The CDR3 coding sequence is TGTGCCAGCAGCGAACGACAGGGGTACACCATATATTTT.

The chain links TRBV30 to TRBJ1-3; TRBD1 agrees at 8 bases. The CDR3 totals 16 residues. V shed 2 bases, J shed 1 base, and the junction held 7 bases outside the gene matches. Germline V CDR1 and CDR2: GTSNPN, SVGIG (reference sequence). The CDR3 spells CAWSPGQGDSGNTIYF. The CDR3 nucleotides are TGTGCCTGGAGTCCCGGACAGGGAGATTCTGGAAACACCATATATTTT. The complete variable domain, with remaining parts taken from reference TRBV30 and TRBJ1-3, reads SQTIHQWPATLVQPVGSPLSLECTVEGTSNPNLYWYRQAAGRGLQLLFYSVGIGQISSEVPQNLSASRPQDRQFILSSKKLLLSDSGFYLCAWSPGQGDSGNTIYFGEGSWLTVV.

The chain is built from TRBV24-1 and TRBJ2-2; 8 nucleotides match TRBD1. The CDR3 has 16 residues. Trimming cost V 4 bases and J 6 bases; bases outside gene matches: 9. Germline V gene sequence: CDR1 KGHDR, CDR2 SFDVKD. The CDR3 DNA follows: TGTGCCACCAGTGACACGACAGGGGTGTACGCCGGGGAGCTGTTTTTT. Residues: CATSDTTGVYAGELFF.

This CDR3 reads CSASYRDRYSNQPQHF. The CDR3 nucleotides are TGCAGTGCTAGTTACCGGGACAGGTATAGCAATCAGCCCCAGCATTTT. The rearrangement uses TRBV20-1 and TRBJ1-5; 8 nucleotides line up with TRBD1. This CDR3 is built from 16 residues. J was trimmed by 0 bases and V by 3 bases; bases with no gene match: 7. Germline CDR1 reads DFQATT; CDR2 reads SNEGSKA (reference sequence).

This clone was picked up one time. The genes are TRBV7-9 and TRBJ2-3; possible D gene TRBD2, 6 bases. The CDR3 extends over 14 amino acids. Germline values: CDR1 SEHNR, CDR2 FQNEAQ (reference sequence). The V end lost 6 bases, the J end lost 4 bases, and 14 bases lay between the germline ends. CDR3 residues: CASRPGGNADTQYF. CDR3 nucleotide sequence: TGTGCCAGCAGGCCTGGGGGGAACGCAGATACGCAGTATTTT.

The gene calls are TRBV30 and TRBJ1-2, with a possible D match to TRBD1 (5 bases). The CDR3 is 16 residues long. V lost 5 bases and J 3 bases, leaving 22 bases between the germline ends. Germline V gene sequence: CDR1 GTSNPN, CDR2 SVGIG (reference sequence). The CDR3 here is CAWGPQRSGRHYGYTF. The CDR3 DNA reads as TGTGCCTGGGGACCCCAAAGGTCAGGGAGGCACTATGGCTACACCTTC.

V gene TRBV2 combines with J gene TRBJ2-3, with 8 positions matching TRBD2. V lost 8 bases to trimming and J lost 5 bases; unmatched junction nucleotides: 12. The CDR3 covers 15 residues. Germline V lookup: CDR1 SNHLY, CDR2 FYNNEI. The CDR3 region is CASRVGGAGEDTQYF. Written as DNA, the CDR3 is TGTGCCAGCCGGGTCGGGGGGGCCGGTGAAGATACGCAGTATTTT. Drawing the rest from reference TRBV2 and TRBJ2-3, the complete variable domain is EPEVTQTPSHQVTQMGQEVILRCVPISNHLYFYWYRQILGQKVEFLVSFYNNEISEKSEIFDDQFSVERPDGSNFTLKIRSTKLEDSAMYFCASRVGGAGEDTQYFGPGTRLTVL.

CDR3 in amino acids: CASSLNAGGLSNEQFF. In nucleotides, the CDR3 is TGTGCCAGCTCACTCAATGCGGGGGGGCTTTCTAATGAGCAGTTCTTC. The chain combines TRBV18 with TRBJ2-1; 9 nucleotides agree with TRBD2. Looked up from germline, CDR1 is KGHSH and CDR2 is LQKENI. Trimming removed 4 bases from V and 7 bases from J; junction bases left unmatched: 11. CDR3 size: 16 residues.

The gene calls are TRBV9 and TRBJ2-2; TRBD1 matches 8 bases. The CDR3 is 14 amino acids. Germline values: CDR1 SGDLS, CDR2 YYNGEE. Trimming cost V 7 bases and J 7 bases; bases outside gene matches: 9. The CDR3: CASRQGTLFGELFF. The DNA for the CDR3 is TGTGCCAGCCGACAGGGGACTTTGTTCGGGGAGCTGTTTTTT.

As concerns this clone: One junction end disagrees with the germline gene, perhaps due to a read error. This chain uses TRBV5-4 with TRBJ2-7; 11 nucleotides line up with TRBD2. The CDR3 covers 14 residues. Germline CDR1 and CDR2: SGHNT and YYREEE (reference sequence). The CDR3 here is CASSFGGLAVQRDF. The CDR3 DNA is TGTGCCAGCAGCTTTGGGGGACTAGCGGTTCAAAGGGACTTC. The full variable domain, completed using reference TRBV5-4 and TRBJ2-7, is ETGVTQSPTHLIKTRGQQVTLRCSSQSGHNTVSWYQQALGQGPQFIFQYYREEENGRGNFPPRFSGLQFPNYSSELNVNALELDDSALYLCASSFGGLAVQRDFGPGTRLTVT.

The V gene is TRBV16, the J gene TRBJ1-2; D unclear. This CDR3 region has 15 residues. Germline V lookup: CDR1 KGHSY, CDR2 FQNENV. V was clipped by 2 bases and J by 8 bases, with 18 bases between them. CDR3 bases: TGTGCCAGCAGCCAAAGAGGTCTCCCCACGGGGGGCTACACCTTC. Translating it yields CASSQRGLPTGGYTF.

The chain carries TRBV29-1 and TRBJ2-2; possibly TRBD1 for D (5 bases). Germline loops: CDR1 SQVTM, CDR2 ANQGSEA. The V end was cut by 4 bases, the J end by 1 base, with 10 bases between. The CDR3 covers 14 residues. This CDR3 reads CSVGAGLNTGELFF. CDR3 DNA sequence: TGCAGCGTTGGGGCAGGGTTGAACACCGGGGAGCTGTTTTTT.

The gene calls are TRBV10-3 and TRBJ2-2; 10 nucleotides match TRBD2. From germline, CDR1 is ENHRY and CDR2 SYGVKD. V was pared by 0 bases and J by 5 bases, with 6 bases of the junction left unmatched. The CDR3 contains 17 residues. The CDR3 region is CAISESIPSGGTGELFF. The CDR3, as DNA: TGTGCCATCAGTGAGTCGATTCCTAGCGGGGGAACCGGGGAGCTGTTTTTT.

The chain uses TRBV2 and TRBJ2-1, with 8 positions matching TRBD1. Germline V gene data show CDR1 as SNHLY and CDR2 as FYNNEI. With 4 bases clipped from V and 6 bases from J, the junction kept 5 bases outside the gene matches. CDR3 length: 14 residues. Here the CDR3 DNA reads TGTGCCAGCAGTGGCAGGGGGCTCGTCAATGAGCAGTTCTTC. It translates to CASSGRGLVNEQFF. The full variable domain, rest sourced from reference TRBV2 and TRBJ2-1, is EPEVTQTPSHQVTQMGQEVILRCVPISNHLYFYWYRQILGQKVEFLVSFYNNEISEKSEIFDDQFSVERPDGSNFTLKIRSTKLEDSAMYFCASSGRGLVNEQFFGPGTRLTVL.